This is a list of T cell receptor beta chains from one sample in a study of human T cells and chemical hapten exposure. One entry per CDR3 protein, called by TCRdb with MiXCR from the RACE reads. The repertoire holds fewer than 85,000 distinct CDR3 sequences, with approximately 8.6% as singletons. The sequenced sample was whole blood. The receptors derive from a female donor in good health. Some clones in this sample may be carry-over from other donors' samples. Both conserved end residues are part of each CDR3. The D gene is left open where the match is weak. Size is omitted from some rows. Given values are once, few, many or a class for expanded clones.

D gene: NA; J gene: TRBJ2-5; V gene: TRBV7-2; clone size: many; CDR3 DNA: TGTGCCAGCAGCTCTCGAGAGACCCAGTACTTC; CDR3 protein: CASSSRETQYF
D gene: NA; J gene: TRBJ2-3; V gene: TRBV12-3/TRBV12-4; clone size: few; CDR3 DNA: TGTGCCAGCAGTCTAAATACAGGGAGTACGCAGTATTTT; CDR3 protein: CASSLNTGSTQYF
D gene: NA; J gene: TRBJ2-1; V gene: TRBV2; clone size: many; CDR3 DNA: TGTGCCAGAACAGGATTTAGGTACAATGAGCAGTTCTTC; CDR3 protein: CARTGFRYNEQFF
D gene: NA; J gene: TRBJ1-3; V gene: TRBV28; clone size: many; CDR3 DNA: TGTGCCAGCAGTTTGAGGGACACCTTCTCTGGAAACACCATATATTTT; CDR3 protein: CASSLRDTFSGNTIYF
D gene: NA; J gene: TRBJ1-1; V gene: TRBV12-3/TRBV12-4; clone size: many; CDR3 DNA: TGTGCCAGCACCAGGACGGAGATGAACACTGAAGCTTTCTTT; CDR3 protein: CASTRTEMNTEAFF
D gene: NA; J gene: TRBJ1-3; V gene: TRBV12-3/TRBV12-4; clone size: few; CDR3 DNA: TGTGCCAGCAGTTTAGACACGTCTGGAAACACCATATATTTT; CDR3 protein: CASSLDTSGNTIYF
D gene: NA; J gene: TRBJ2-6; V gene: TRBV7-2; clone size: NA; CDR3 DNA: TGTGCCAGCAGCTCCCAGGGTACCGGGGCCAACGTCCTGACTTTC; CDR3 protein: CASSSQGTGANVLTF
D gene: TRBD2; J gene: TRBJ2-1; V gene: TRBV7-3; clone size: NA; CDR3 DNA: TGTGCCAGCAGCTTCCTCGGGGGGAGCTCCTACAATGAGCAGTTCTTC; CDR3 protein: CASSFLGGSSYNEQFF
D gene: NA; J gene: TRBJ2-7; V gene: TRBV7-8; clone size: many; CDR3 DNA: TGTGCCAGCAGCCCGCTCCGGGTACAATCCTACGAGCAGTACTTC; CDR3 protein: CASSPLRVQSYEQYF
D gene: NA; J gene: TRBJ2-1; V gene: TRBV6-5; clone size: many; CDR3 DNA: TGTGCCAGCAGTTACCTTAATGAGCAGTTCTTC; CDR3 protein: CASSYLNEQFF
D gene: NA; J gene: TRBJ1-1; V gene: TRBV2; clone size: many; CDR3 DNA: TGTGCCAGCAATGATATGACAGATACAACCACTGAAGCTTTCTTT; CDR3 protein: CASNDMTDTTTEAFF
D gene: NA; J gene: TRBJ1-5; V gene: TRBV10-3; clone size: few; CDR3 DNA: TGTGCCATCAGTGATTGGTCCCATGGGATGGGGGAACAGCCCCAGCATTTT; CDR3 protein: CAISDWSHGMGEQPQHF
D gene: NA; J gene: TRBJ1-6; V gene: TRBV6-6; clone size: many; CDR3 DNA: TGTGCCAGCAGTTGGGGCCTCAGGTGGGGGGCAGCCGCACCCCTCCACTTT; CDR3 protein: CASSWGLRWGAAAPLHF
D gene: NA; J gene: TRBJ1-1; V gene: TRBV7-2; clone size: many; CDR3 DNA: TGTGCCAGCAGCCTTCGACAGATTACTAAAGCTTTCTTT; CDR3 protein: CASSLRQITKAFF
D gene: NA; J gene: TRBJ1-2; V gene: TRBV6-2/TRBV6-3; clone size: many; CDR3 DNA: TGTGCCAGCATCAAAAAAGCCACCCAGCATGGCTACACCTTC; CDR3 protein: CASIKKATQHGYTF
D gene: NA; J gene: TRBJ1-6; V gene: TRBV10-3; clone size: few; CDR3 DNA: TGTGCCATCAGTAGACAGGATAATTCACCCCTCCACTTT; CDR3 protein: CAISRQDNSPLHF
D gene: TRBD2; J gene: TRBJ2-3; V gene: TRBV4-2; clone size: many; CDR3 DNA: TGTGCCAGCAGCCAAACCGGGACTAGCGGGGGCACAGATACGCAGTATTTT; CDR3 protein: CASSQTGTSGGTDTQYF
D gene: NA; J gene: TRBJ2-3; V gene: TRBV27; clone size: NA; CDR3 DNA: TGTGCCAGCAGTTTCAACCGCGGACAGCACACGCAGTATTTT; CDR3 protein: CASSFNRGQHTQYF
D gene: NA; J gene: TRBJ1-5; V gene: TRBV19; clone size: many; CDR3 DNA: TGTGCCAGTAGTGAACAGCGGAGGGGTCAGCCCCAGCATTTT; CDR3 protein: CASSEQRRGQPQHF
D gene: NA; J gene: TRBJ2-5; V gene: TRBV20-1; clone size: NA; CDR3 DNA: TGCAGTGCTAGTTGGGGCCAGGGGCATGAGACCCAGTACTTC; CDR3 protein: CSASWGQGHETQYF
D gene: NA; J gene: TRBJ1-2; V gene: TRBV12-3/TRBV12-4; clone size: many; CDR3 DNA: TGTGCCAGCAGGGAGCCCCTCTATGGCTACACCTTC; CDR3 protein: CASREPLYGYTF
D gene: NA; J gene: TRBJ2-3; V gene: TRBV10-3; clone size: many; CDR3 DNA: TGTGCCATCAGTGACCTACAGGTGGAGGGCACAGATACGCAGTATTTT; CDR3 protein: CAISDLQVEGTDTQYF
D gene: NA; J gene: TRBJ1-1; V gene: TRBV5-4; clone size: NA; CDR3 DNA: TGTGCCAGCAGCATAGACTGGAACACTGAAGCTTTCTTT; CDR3 protein: CASSIDWNTEAFF
D gene: TRBD2; J gene: TRBJ2-1; V gene: TRBV19; clone size: NA; CDR3 DNA: TGTGCCAGTAGTACCAGGACTAGCGGGGGGCAAAACAATGAGCAGTTCTTC; CDR3 protein: CASSTRTSGGQNNEQFF
D gene: TRBD1; J gene: TRBJ2-3; V gene: TRBV10-3; clone size: few; CDR3 DNA: TGTGCCATCAGACGACAGGGCTACACAGATACGCAGTATTTT; CDR3 protein: CAIRRQGYTDTQYF
D gene: NA; J gene: TRBJ2-5; V gene: TRBV30; clone size: many; CDR3 DNA: TGTGCCCGAACCCACCCTCTGGAAGGAGATGAGACCCAGTACTTC; CDR3 protein: CARTHPLEGDETQYF
D gene: NA; J gene: TRBJ2-7; V gene: TRBV3-2; clone size: few; CDR3 DNA: TGTGCCAGCAGCCTGGGGCCTCCCGACAGGCCAGCATCCCTCCTGCAGTACTTC; CDR3 protein: CASSLGPPDRPASLLQYF
D gene: NA; J gene: TRBJ2-2; V gene: TRBV5-1; clone size: many; CDR3 DNA: TGCGCCAGCAGCTTGGATGGAGGAGGGACCACCGGGGAGCTGTTTTTT; CDR3 protein: CASSLDGGGTTGELFF
D gene: TRBD1; J gene: TRBJ2-3; V gene: TRBV29-1; clone size: NA; CDR3 DNA: TGCAGCGTTGAGCCCCGGGACAGCGCTAGCACAGATACGCAGTATTTT; CDR3 protein: CSVEPRDSASTDTQYF
D gene: TRBD2; J gene: TRBJ2-7; V gene: TRBV20-1; clone size: few; CDR3 DNA: TGCAGTGCCTACATAGCGGGGGGCGAGCAGTACTTC; CDR3 protein: CSAYIAGGEQYF
D gene: NA; J gene: TRBJ2-6; V gene: TRBV7-8; clone size: NA; CDR3 DNA: TGTGCCAGCAGCGTTTCTGGGGCCAACGTCCTGACTTTC; CDR3 protein: CASSVSGANVLTF
D gene: NA; J gene: TRBJ1-1; V gene: TRBV7-2; clone size: many; CDR3 DNA: TGTGCCAGCAGCTTAGTCGGCCGACGAAAAGCTTTCTTT; CDR3 protein: CASSLVGRRKAFF
D gene: TRBD2; J gene: TRBJ2-7; V gene: TRBV25-1; clone size: NA; CDR3 DNA: TGTGCCAGCAGTGAGTCTAGCGGGGGGCCACACGCCGAGCAGTACTTC; CDR3 protein: CASSESSGGPHAEQYF
D gene: NA; J gene: TRBJ1-6; V gene: TRBV6-5; clone size: NA; CDR3 DNA: TGTGCCAGCAGTACAGGGAGTCGGTCACCCCTCCACTTT; CDR3 protein: CASSTGSRSPLHF
D gene: NA; J gene: TRBJ1-1; V gene: TRBV5-5; clone size: NA; CDR3 DNA: TGTGCCAGCAACGGACAGAACACTGAAGCTTTCTTT; CDR3 protein: CASNGQNTEAFF
D gene: NA; J gene: TRBJ1-5; V gene: TRBV7-2; clone size: NA; CDR3 DNA: TGTGCCAGCAGCTTAGCGGGGGGGATTCGAGGCAATCAGCCCCAGAATTTT; CDR3 protein: CASSLAGGIRGNQPQNF
D gene: NA; J gene: TRBJ2-6; V gene: TRBV3-1; clone size: many; CDR3 DNA: TGTGCCAGCAGCGGGAAGAGAGGGCCCCTCTGGGCCAACGTCCTGACTTTC; CDR3 protein: CASSGKRGPLWANVLTF
D gene: NA; J gene: TRBJ1-1; V gene: TRBV12-3/TRBV12-4; clone size: many; CDR3 DNA: TGTGCCAGCAGCGATTTAGGGGGGGACACTGAAGCTTTCTTT; CDR3 protein: CASSDLGGDTEAFF
D gene: NA; J gene: TRBJ2-7; V gene: TRBV4-3; clone size: medium-sized; CDR3 DNA: TGCGCCAGCAGCCAGGCGGTAGGACAGCCTTACGAGCAGTACTTC; CDR3 protein: CASSQAVGQPYEQYF
D gene: NA; J gene: TRBJ1-6; V gene: TRBV5-6; clone size: NA; CDR3 DNA: TGTGCCAGCAGCTTGGCGACAGGAGGACGGTCACCCCTCCACTTT; CDR3 protein: CASSLATGGRSPLHF
D gene: TRBD1; J gene: TRBJ1-1; V gene: TRBV4-3; clone size: many; CDR3 DNA: TGCGCCAGCAGCCAAGATACAGGGGGGAACACTGAAGCTTTCTTT; CDR3 protein: CASSQDTGGNTEAFF
D gene: NA; J gene: TRBJ1-3; V gene: TRBV29-1; clone size: few; CDR3 DNA: TGCAGCGTTGTCTACAGGCCTCGTGGTTCTGACTCTGGAAACACCATATATTTT; CDR3 protein: CSVVYRPRGSDSGNTIYF
D gene: TRBD2; J gene: TRBJ2-3; V gene: TRBV6-6; clone size: NA; CDR3 DNA: TGTGCCAGCAACTCCGGACTAGTCGCAGATACGCAGTATTTT; CDR3 protein: CASNSGLVADTQYF
D gene: TRBD1; J gene: TRBJ2-5; V gene: TRBV6-5; clone size: NA; CDR3 DNA: TGTGCCAGCAGGGTAGACAGGGACCAAGAGACCCAGTACTTC; CDR3 protein: CASRVDRDQETQYF
D gene: TRBD1; J gene: TRBJ2-3; V gene: TRBV28; clone size: many; CDR3 DNA: TGTGCCAGCAGTCTACAGGGGGCGCGGGCCACAGATACGCAGTATTTT; CDR3 protein: CASSLQGARATDTQYF
D gene: NA; J gene: TRBJ2-7; V gene: TRBV27; clone size: many; CDR3 DNA: TGTGCCAGCAGACCCATCGCACAGACCTACGAGCAGTACTTC; CDR3 protein: CASRPIAQTYEQYF
D gene: NA; J gene: TRBJ2-7; V gene: TRBV25-1; clone size: many; CDR3 DNA: TGTGCCAGCAGTGATAGATCCTACGAGCAGTACTTC; CDR3 protein: CASSDRSYEQYF
D gene: TRBD1; J gene: TRBJ1-2; V gene: TRBV6-1; clone size: many; CDR3 DNA: TGTGCCAGCAATACTGGGGGGACAGGATTTAACTATGGCTACACCTTC; CDR3 protein: CASNTGGTGFNYGYTF
D gene: NA; J gene: TRBJ2-3; V gene: TRBV3-1; clone size: many; CDR3 DNA: TGTGCCAGCAGCCAGCTAGGGGAGGATACGCAGTATTTT; CDR3 protein: CASSQLGEDTQYF
D gene: NA; J gene: TRBJ2-7; V gene: TRBV25-1; clone size: NA; CDR3 DNA: TGTGCCAGCAGTGAAAACAATAGACTTACCGAGCAGTACTTC; CDR3 protein: CASSENNRLTEQYF
D gene: NA; J gene: TRBJ1-5; V gene: TRBV19; clone size: few; CDR3 DNA: TGTGCCAGTAGCACCAGGGTTACAAATCAGCCCCAGCATTTT; CDR3 protein: CASSTRVTNQPQHF
D gene: TRBD2; J gene: TRBJ2-3; V gene: TRBV6-2/TRBV6-3; clone size: NA; CDR3 DNA: TGTGCCAGCAGCCAGCCCGTAACTAGCGGGGGGGCCAGTACGCAGTATTTT; CDR3 protein: CASSQPVTSGGASTQYF